This T cell receptor beta chain appears in the sequencing data of a study of blood T cell repertoires in COVID-19. Study at large: Acute and convalescent COVID-19 samples came from the United States, Italy and Spain.

A note on this clone: One junction end does not reproduce the germline sequence, and a read error may be involved.

Methods used by the authors: Reference gene primer amplification yielded estimated nucleated cell counts. The data were produced by immunoSEQ multiplex PCR, yet TCRdb's version contains in-frame clones alone and is incomplete. V and J calls and clone size are given by that table; D and trimming were obtained from the DNA. The data hold 100,000 or so clones, with 85% observed a single time. The length of the CDR3 is 16 residues. Germline CDR1 SSHAT, CDR2 FNYEAQ (reference sequence). This TCR was sampled from a man aged 60-69 years with acute or convalescent COVID-19. This rearrangement joins TRBV7-7 to TRBJ2-3, with 8 bases fitting TRBD2. Sequenced material: peripheral blood. The CDR3 is CASSLAPSGSTDTQYF. Here the CDR3 DNA reads TGTGCTAGCAGCTTAGCGCCTAGCGGGAGCACAGATACGCAGTATTTT.